This TCR beta chain was profiled in a study of technical replicates of blood from a few donors. The CDR3 runs 15 residues. J was trimmed by 0 bases and V by 1 base; bases with no gene match: 0. Germline lookup yields CDR1 MNHNS and CDR2 SASEGT. TCRdb's table, derived via immunoSEQ multiplex PCR, lists solely in-frame clones and lacks some. The data show over 10,000 clones, around 75% seen once. Sequences were obtained from PBMCs. The clonotype comes from a human donor in good health. This chain connects TRBV6-1 to TRBJ2-7, with 10 bases lining up with TRBD1. The CDR3 DNA follows: TGTGCCAGCAGTGAAGGGACAGGGGGCTCCTACGAGCAGTACTTC. Translating gives CASSEGTGGSYEQYF.